Included here is one TCR beta chain sequence, with context. Seattle patients were enrolled while actively infected and followed longitudinally. The data derive from a study of blood T cell repertoires in COVID-19. Study at large: The United States, Italy and Spain supplied acute and convalescent COVID-19 samples. Nucleic acid was either cDNA or gDNA, and it came from T cells, B-cell-depleted T cells, or PBMCs.

How the authors handled the data: Counts of nucleated cells, estimated from reference gene primer amplification, were obtained. Assay used: immunoSEQ multiplex PCR; TCRdb lists only in-frame clones, some missing. V and J calls and clone size are given by that table; D and trimming were obtained from the DNA. The table lists over 250,000 clones, approximately 91% of them singletons. This CDR3 has 15 amino acids. Trimming stripped 1 base from V and 6 bases from J, with 15 bases between. Germline values: CDR1 MGHRA, CDR2 YSYEKL. The receptor's source is a person under 30 with COVID-19, enrolled during active disease. Sequenced: peripheral blood. V usage is TRBV4-1 and J usage is TRBJ1-2, with D maybe TRBD1 (5 bases). CDR3 loop: CASSQAVRGSDGYTF. The CDR3 coding sequence is TGCGCCAGCAGCCAAGCTGTGCGGGGGAGCGATGGCTACACCTTC.